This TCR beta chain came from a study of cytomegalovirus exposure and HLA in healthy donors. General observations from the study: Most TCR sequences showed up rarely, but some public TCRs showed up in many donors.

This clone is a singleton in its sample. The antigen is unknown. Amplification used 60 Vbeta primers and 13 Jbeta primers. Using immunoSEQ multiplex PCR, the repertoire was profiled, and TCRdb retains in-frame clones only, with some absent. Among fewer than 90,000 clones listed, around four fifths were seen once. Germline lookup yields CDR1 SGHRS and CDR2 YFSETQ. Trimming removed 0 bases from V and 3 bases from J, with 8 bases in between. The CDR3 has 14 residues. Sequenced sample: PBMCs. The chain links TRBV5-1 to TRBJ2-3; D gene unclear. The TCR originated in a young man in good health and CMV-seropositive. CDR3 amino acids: CASSLASRTDTQYF. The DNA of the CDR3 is TGCGCCAGCAGCTTGGCCTCGCGAACAGATACGCAGTATTTT. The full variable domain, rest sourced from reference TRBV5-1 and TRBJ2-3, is KAGVTQTPRYLIKTRGQQVTLSCSPISGHRSVSWYQQTPGQGLQFLFEYFSETQRNKGNFPGRFSGRQFSNSRSEMNVSTLELGDSALYLCASSLASRTDTQYFGPGTRLTVL.